This T cell receptor beta chain comes out of a study of blood T cell repertoires in COVID-19 (dated by TCRdb to the early 2020s). Study-wide context: Samples covering the acute and convalescent phases of COVID-19 were provided by collaborators in the United States, Italy and Spain. Samples came from the ongoing ImmuneRACE study (first 160 participants) plus 1,254 subjects from 6 global collaborators. The repertoires were made available in a free public database intended to serve as a resource for research on the immune response to SARS-CoV-2. The sample metadata nearly always contained a de-identified subject ID, COVID-19 status, age in years and sex. The prospective study material was composed of cDNA or gDNA derived from T cells, B-cell-depleted T cells, or PBMCs. Deeply sampled blood TCRbeta repertoires from subjects exposed to, actively infected with, or recovered from COVID-19 were included in the dataset. Where available, HLA class I and class II types were taken from metadata supplied by the sample provider and were not determined by assay-based typing.

General conclusions and limits of the study: Clinical and demographic metadata were provided uncurated, with the amount varying by source and participant.

Trimming takes 3 bases from V and 1 base from J, and the germline ends sit 10 bases apart. CDR3 length: 15 amino acids, cysteine to phenylalanine. This entry keeps only the CDR3 DNA: 45 bases, framed from base 1. Looking up the germline V gene yields CDR1 MNHNS and CDR2 SASEGT. TCRbeta CDR3 regions were amplified from genomic DNA by means of the immunoSEQ Assay, a bias-controlled multiplex PCR. The authors' analysis ran thus. The number of nucleated cells in each sample was estimated by amplification of reference gene primers within the assay. Sequence reads were collapsed and filtered to measure the absolute abundance of every unique TCRbeta CDR3 rearrangement. Productive Simpson clonality was computed per sample as the square root of Simpson's diversity index over productive rearrangements. TCRdb took this table from immuneACCESS and kept in-frame rearrangements with V and J called. Such tables lack part of the clones; where checked against another copy, unresolved V genes explain under half of the gap, and the rest is unexplained. That table supplies the V and J calls and clone size; D and trimming were determined from the DNA. In this sample the table shows 60,000 to 75,000 clones, roughly 91% of which occur a single time. The ten largest account for 1.4% of the sample.

Whole blood was collected in K2EDTA tubes by collaborating institutions according to the institutions' own protocols. For TCRbeta analysis, collaborators shipped samples in one of three forms: frozen whole blood, isolated PBMCs, or DNA extracted from either of those sample types. Comments on this clone: The antigen this receptor binds is unknown. Base-call qualities are not available, and no considerably larger clone is one nucleotide away.

The TCR sequence derives from a human donor in a cohort sampled during active COVID-19. The rearranged chain carries TRBV6-1 and TRBJ2-4, with no D gene named confidently. The sample consisted of peripheral blood. The CDR3 amino acid sequence is: CASSDNTIAKNIQYF. The nucleotide sequence reads TGTGCCAGCAGTGACAATACTATCGCCAAAAACATTCAGTACTTC.